The 25 T cell receptor beta chains below were found in one sample sequenced in a study of blood T cell repertoires in COVID-19 (dated by TCRdb to 2020 to 2021). The method behind the library was the immunoSEQ multiplex PCR assay. The immuneACCESS repertoire file appears here via TCRdb, limited to in-frame rearrangements. These files lack a portion of the clones; in checked studies, under half of the deficit traces to unresolved V genes, and the cause of the others is not known. The sample profile shows 110,000 to 150,000 clones; approximately 85% of them were found once. The top ten hold less than 5% of the sample. The specimen was peripheral blood. These receptors all come from an elderly woman with acute or convalescent COVID-19.

The chain is built from TRBV7-2 and TRBJ2-2; TRBD2 is a possible D gene (6 bases). V lost 10 bases and J lost 7, with 19 bases in between. This CDR3 is 14 amino acids long. Germline V gene lookup returns CDR1 SGHTA and CDR2 FQGNSA. CDR3 amino acids: CATRKGSGHGELFF. For the CDR3, the DNA is TGTGCCACCCGGAAGGGTAGCGGTCACGGGGAGCTGTTTTTT.

This rearrangement joins TRBV27 to TRBJ2-1; TRBD1 aligns across 7 bases. CDR3 length equals 13 residues. V was clipped by 5 bases and J by 3 bases; unmatched bases: 1. Germline V gives CDR1 MNHEY, CDR2 SMNVEV (reference sequence). CDR3 coding DNA: TGTGCCAGCAGTCGGACAGGCTACAATGAGCAGTTCTTC. Protein: CASSRTGYNEQFF.

The chain combines TRBV5-4 with TRBJ1-1; D possibly corresponds to TRBD1 (5 bases). Germline values: CDR1 SGHNT, CDR2 YYREEE (reference sequence). The germline V and J ends were trimmed by 0 bases and 5 bases, with 14 bases remaining between them. CDR3 length: 15 residues. The CDR3 nucleotides read TGTGCCAGCAGCTTGGTCGGGGGGGGAGGAACTGAAGCTTTCTTT. It specifies CASSLVGGGGTEAFF.

The V gene is TRBV5-5, the J gene TRBJ1-5, with D possibly TRBD1 on 6 matching bases. The germline V gene encodes CDR1 SGHKS and CDR2 YYEKEE (reference sequence). Trimming cost V 2 bases and J 7 bases, with 16 bases left between them. The CDR3 is 15 amino acids. The CDR3 protein is CASSFGRGEGQPQHF. Written as DNA, the CDR3 is TGTGCCAGCAGCTTTGGCAGGGGAGAAGGACAGCCCCAGCATTTT.

The rearrangement links TRBV18 to TRBJ1-6; a weak D match, TRBD1 (5 bases). CDR3 size: 13 residues. V was cut by 4 bases and J by 8 bases, with 9 bases left in between. Germline loops: CDR1 KGHSH, CDR2 LQKENI. CDR3 DNA sequence: TGTGCCAGCTCACAAGAGACAGATTCACCCCTCCACTTT. This gives the protein CASSQETDSPLHF.

The table lists this clone with a few counts. The J gene is TRBJ1-1, the V gene TRBV27, with a weak D call TRBD1 (6 bases). This CDR3 has 16 residues. Trimming removed 6 bases at V and 3 bases at J, with 20 bases between. The germline CDR1 and CDR2 sequences are MNHEY and SMNVEV (reference sequence). Written as DNA, the CDR3 is TGTGCCAGCAGAAGCCTTGGTGGCAGGGGAGACACTGAAGCTTTCTTT. It translates to CASRSLGGRGDTEAFF.

The CDR3: CASSSNGEAFF. In DNA, the CDR3 is TGTGCCAGCAGTTCCAACGGGGAAGCTTTCTTT. The rearrangement uses TRBV28 and TRBJ1-1; no reliable D call. Per the germline V gene, CDR1 is MDHEN and CDR2 is SYDVKM. This CDR3 has 11 residues. The germline V and J ends were trimmed by 4 bases and 8 bases, with 8 bases remaining between them.

This chain connects TRBV28 to TRBJ2-7; a possible D gene is TRBD2 (6 bases). The CDR3 totals 16 residues. Per germline, CDR1 MDHEN and CDR2 SYDVKM. Trimming took 6 bases from V and 2 from J, leaving 20 bases between them. The CDR3 DNA reads TGTGCCAGCAGCCCATCCCGCAGGCGGACTACCTACGAGCAGTACTTC. Translated, it gives CASSPSRRRTTYEQYF.

On this clone: The same CDR3 is also encoded by other DNA sequences in this sample. This chain links TRBV28 with TRBJ2-6; TRBD1 agrees at 8 bases. The CDR3 extends over 16 amino acids. Trimming cost V 3 bases and J 4 bases; bases outside gene matches: 5. Germline V lookup: CDR1 MDHEN, CDR2 SYDVKM. In nucleotides, the CDR3 is TGTGCCAGCAGTTTCCACAGGGGGGCGGGGGCCAACGTCCTGACTTTC. Translated, it gives CASSFHRGAGANVLTF.

The chain is built from TRBV29-1 and TRBJ1-2; D remains ambiguous. The CDR3 sequence is 13 residues long. CDR1 and CDR2 from the germline V gene are SQVTM and ANQGSEA. V was shortened by 5 bases and J by 0 bases, with 10 bases between the two germline ends. CDR3 nucleotides: TGCAGCGTTTTGGAGGTTACTAACTATGGCTACACCTTC. Protein product: CSVLEVTNYGYTF.

The chain links TRBV7-9 to TRBJ2-1, with 8 nucleotides matching TRBD2. This CDR3 is 13 amino acids long. The V gene end was trimmed by 3 bases and the J gene end by 9 bases; junction bases not matched to a gene: 4. Germline V gene lookup returns CDR1 SEHNR and CDR2 FQNEAQ (reference sequence). CDR3 sequence reads: CASSLGLVSEQFF. CDR3 sequence (DNA): TGTGCCAGCAGCTTGGGACTAGTGAGTGAGCAGTTCTTC.

This chain joins TRBV19 and TRBJ2-5, with 7 bases identical to TRBD1. This CDR3 region has 15 residues. Germline CDR1 LNHDA, CDR2 SQIVND (reference sequence). The junction had 5 bases not matched to a gene; V was cut back by 3 bases and J by 1 base. CDR3 sequence (DNA): TGTGCCAGTAGTATTCAGGGGGTGTTCCAAGAGACCCAGTACTTC. Its protein is CASSIQGVFQETQYF. The full variable domain, in which reference TRBV19 and TRBJ2-5 provide the parts outside the CDR3, is DGGITQSPKYLFRKEGQNVTLSCEQNLNHDAMYWYRQDPGQGLRLIYYSQIVNDFQKGDIAEGYSVSREKKESFPLTVTSAQKNPTAFYLCASSIQGVFQETQYFGPGTRLLVL.

The V call is TRBV6-6, the J call TRBJ2-1, with 8 bases lining up with TRBD1. V was clipped by 6 bases and J by 9 bases; unmatched bases: 7. Per the germline V gene, CDR1 is MNHNY and CDR2 is SVGAGI (reference sequence). The CDR3 loop spans 13 amino acids. CDR3 sequence reads: CASSLGQGSEQFF. DNA for the CDR3: TGTGCCAGCAGCCTTGGACAGGGCAGTGAGCAGTTCTTC.

The chain combines TRBV30 with TRBJ1-4; a possible D gene is TRBD1 (5 bases). Trimming removed 2 bases at V and 10 bases at J, with 8 bases between. CDR1 and CDR2 (germline): GTSNPN, SVGIG (reference sequence). The CDR3 runs to 11 residues. This CDR3 reads CAWSPRVKLFF. The CDR3 coding sequence is TGTGCCTGGAGTCCCAGGGTAAAACTGTTTTTT.

V usage is TRBV2 and J usage is TRBJ2-1, with 9 nucleotides matching TRBD1. The CDR3 runs to 15 residues. The germline gives CDR1 SNHLY, CDR2 FYNNEI. V lost 7 bases and J lost 4; bases outside the gene matches: 8. CDR3: CASTLGQGGYNEQFF. The CDR3 DNA is TGTGCCAGCACGCTGGGACAGGGTGGTTACAATGAGCAGTTCTTC.

The chain employs TRBV28 and TRBJ2-2, with D maybe TRBD1 (6 bases). Germline V gene data show CDR1 as MDHEN and CDR2 as SYDVKM. Trimming shortened V by 5 bases and J by 1 base, and 17 bases separated the two germline ends. This CDR3 comprises 17 residues. In nucleotides, the CDR3 is TGTGCCAGCAGTCCCAGGGACACCAGCAAGAACACCGGGGAGCTGTTTTTT. As protein: CASSPRDTSKNTGELFF.

The chain is built from TRBV9 and TRBJ1-1; D not certain. The germline V gene encodes CDR1 SGDLS and CDR2 YYNGEE. V was cut by 4 bases and J by 5 bases, with 18 bases left in between. The CDR3 totals 15 residues. The CDR3 coding sequence is TGTGCCAGCAGCCCAGGAGTGAGGGCTGGAACTGAAGCTTTCTTT. Amino acids: CASSPGVRAGTEAFF.

The chain joins TRBV5-4 to TRBJ2-7; D is perhaps TRBD1 (5 bases). Trimming left V 0 bases short and J 3 bases short, with 10 bases between. The CDR3 consists of 14 residues. Germline CDR1 is SGHNT and CDR2 is YYREEE (reference sequence). CDR3: CASSLGGGHYEQYF. CDR3 bases: TGTGCCAGCAGCTTGGGGGGCGGCCACTACGAGCAGTACTTC.

The chain carries TRBV6-2 or TRBV6-3 and TRBJ1-1; 8 bases are a match to TRBD1. Looked up from germline, CDR1 is MNHEY and CDR2 is SVGEGT. Unmatched junction bases numbered 4, after V lost 6 bases and J lost 1 base. This CDR3 comprises 14 residues. The CDR3 loop is CASSAGGANTEAFF. The CDR3 DNA is TGTGCCAGCAGCGCAGGGGGCGCGAACACTGAAGCTTTCTTT.

This chain links TRBV7-8 with TRBJ1-2; D remains unclear. The germline CDR1 and CDR2 sequences are SGHVS and FQNEAQ. Trimming left V 4 bases short and J 0 bases short, with 15 bases between. The CDR3 is 16 residues long. CDR3 DNA: TGTGCCAGCAGCTCCGCGCTGCGTTTAGCTAACTATGGCTACACCTTC. The encoded protein is CASSSALRLANYGYTF.

This chain connects TRBV5-8 to TRBJ2-1, with 10 nucleotides matching TRBD1. The CDR3 runs to 15 residues. In germline, CDR1 is SGHTS, CDR2 YDEGEE. The V segment lost 0 bases and the J segment 9 bases; nucleotides outside the gene matches: 6. The CDR3 DNA reads TGTGCCAGCAGCTTGGGGCTGGGACAGGGGTTTGAGCAGTTCTTC. Translating it yields CASSLGLGQGFEQFF.

The chain joins TRBV6-2 or TRBV6-3 to TRBJ1-2; the match to TRBD1 covers 7 bases. The CDR3 length is 15 residues. Per the germline V gene, CDR1 is MNHEY and CDR2 is SVGEGT. The V and J ends lost 5 bases and 6 bases, in that order; junction bases with no gene match: 12. The CDR3 protein is CASSKDRLFFNGYTF. As DNA, the CDR3 is TGTGCCAGCAGTAAGGACAGGCTTTTTTTCAATGGCTACACCTTC.

The gene calls are TRBV12-3 or TRBV12-4 and TRBJ2-1, with TRBD2 as a possible D gene (5 bases). The CDR3 spans 13 residues. Trimming pared 6 bases from V and 8 bases from J, leaving 14 bases between. The DNA for the CDR3 is TGTGCCAGCAGCTTACTAGTAGGCCATGAGCAGTTCTTC. Its protein is CASSLLVGHEQFF.

This clone was recorded once. This chain connects TRBV7-3 to TRBJ2-2; TRBD2 matches at 7 bases. CDR3 length equals 15 residues. Germline V gene lookup returns CDR1 SGHTA and CDR2 FQGTGA. Trimming at V came to 5 bases and at J to 1 base, leaving 4 bases not matched to a gene. The CDR3 region has the DNA TGTGCCAGCAGCCCATCGGGGGGGAACACCGGGGAGCTGTTTTTT. Encoded protein: CASSPSGGNTGELFF.

The V call is TRBV2, the J call TRBJ2-7; perhaps TRBD2 as D (5 bases). Trimming removed 10 bases at V and 0 bases at J, with 19 bases between. The CDR3 is 15 residues long. Per germline, CDR1 SNHLY and CDR2 FYNNEI. The CDR3 sequence is CATQKRGLPSYEQYF. CDR3 bases: TGTGCCACCCAGAAACGTGGACTCCCCTCCTACGAGCAGTACTTC.